This TCR beta chain was identified in a study of blood T cells in healthy people across ages. Overall study: Template switching retrieved approximately one barcoded beta molecule for each two T cells.

Together with a sample-barcoded 5' primer, a J-beta primer mix was included in a second PCR lasting about 7 to 12 cycles. Every single cDNA molecule received a tag from a template-switch adaptor with 12 random nucleotides. MiXCR, applied by TCRdb to the 5' RACE reads, yields one record per CDR3 protein. Here the sample spans over a million distinct CDR3 sequences, roughly 40% being singletons. Sample donors were healthy Caucasian individuals that came from Russia, aged roughly 6 to 95. Germline loops: CDR1 SGHTA, CDR2 FQGTGA. The CDR3 contains 13 residues. The V and J ends lost 6 bases and 13 bases, in that order; junction bases with no gene match: 10.

The V gene is TRBV7-3, the J gene TRBJ1-2; TRBD1 agrees at 11 bases. The sequence derives from a woman aged 18-30 years in good health. The sequenced sample consisted of blood. CDR3 nucleotides: TGTGCCAGCAGGTGGACAGGGGGCTCCCGGCCCACCTTC. This gives the protein CASRWTGGSRPTF.